A single sample is the source of the 25 T cell receptor beta chains below, sequenced in a study of T-cell reconstitution after alpha-beta-depleted transplantation in children. Unique molecular identifiers were built into the TCRbeta library. TCRdb re-called the PCR reads through MiXCR, storing one row per CDR3 protein. Of around 450,000 distinct CDR3 sequences in the sample, roughly a tenth were seen once. Here the sequenced sample was PBMCs, taken before TCRalphabeta/CD19-depleted stem cell transplant. The receptor source for this set is a child aged 2 to 15 with inherited bone marrow failure, due to receive a stem cell transplant.

This clonotype has a count of ten or more. The chain has TRBV29-1 and TRBJ2-1; D is undetermined. V was shortened by 5 bases and J by 3 bases, with 8 bases between the two germline ends. From germline, CDR1 is SQVTM and CDR2 ANQGSEA. There are 12 residues in the CDR3. The CDR3, as DNA: TGCAGCGTTTGGCACAGCTACAATGAGCAGTTCTTC. Translation: CSVWHSYNEQFF.

This chain links TRBV11-2 with TRBJ2-7; the match to TRBD2 covers 13 bases. Looked up from germline, CDR1 is SGHAT and CDR2 is FQNNGV. This CDR3 comprises 17 residues. V lost 3 bases, J lost 3 bases, and 8 bases stayed unmatched. DNA for the CDR3: TGTGCCAGCAGCTTTTCACTAGCGGGAGGGCCGGGCTACGAGCAGTACTTC. Protein product: CASSFSLAGGPGYEQYF.

This clonotype was found many times. The rearrangement links TRBV4-3 to TRBJ2-2; unclear D gene. The CDR3 covers 14 residues. CDR1 and CDR2 (germline): LGHNA, YSLEER. Trimming left V 0 bases short and J 5 bases short, with 7 bases between. The CDR3 reads CASSQDRQTGELFF. DNA for the CDR3: TGCGCCAGCAGCCAAGATCGGCAGACCGGGGAGCTGTTTTTT.

This clonotype occurred once. This sequence may be a read error, since a much larger clone differs from it by one base. The V gene is TRBV28, the J gene TRBJ1-4, with D possibly being TRBD1 (6 bases). CDR3 size: 14 residues. Germline assignment: CDR1 MDHEN and CDR2 SYDVKM. V lost 6 bases, J lost 11 bases, and 19 bases lay in between. CDR3 sequence: CASSPNRVWDKLFF. The DNA for the CDR3 is TGTGCCAGCAGCCCGAACAGGGTTTGGGATAAACTGTTTTTT. The complete variable domain, with remaining parts taken from reference TRBV28 and TRBJ1-4, reads DVKVTQSSRYLVKRTGEKVFLECVQDMDHENMFWYRQDPGLGLRLIYFSYDVKMKEKGDIPEGYSVSREKKERFSLILESASTNQTSMYLCASSPNRVWDKLFFGSGTQLSVL.

V and J are TRBV12-3 or TRBV12-4 and TRBJ1-3; D remains ambiguous. The CDR3 consists of 14 residues. Trimming took 4 bases from V and 0 from J, leaving 7 bases between them. The CDR3, as DNA: TGTGCCAGCAGTTGGTACAACTCTGGAAACACCATATATTTT. It codes for CASSWYNSGNTIYF.

This clonotype was recorded many times. The chain carries TRBV20-1 and TRBJ2-5; weak D call: TRBD1 (6 bases). CDR1 and CDR2 from the germline V gene are DFQATT and SNEGSKA (reference sequence). This CDR3 contains 12 residues. V lost 4 bases, J lost 5 bases, and 11 bases lay in between. The DNA for the CDR3 is TGCAGTGCTACCCGACAGGCCGAGACCCAGTACTTC. Its translation is CSATRQAETQYF.

As concerns this clonotype: At one of its ends the junction is not consistent with the germline gene, which may arise from a read error. V gene TRBV28 combines with J gene TRBJ2-1; weak D call: TRBD2 (6 bases). The V gene's germline CDR1 is MDHEN and CDR2 SYDVKM. The CDR3 loop spans 15 amino acids. The CDR3 DNA follows: TGTGCCGGCAGTTTCGGGCAGGGAGGCTACAATGAGCAGTTCTTC. It yields the protein CAGSFGQGGYNEQFF.

This clonotype appeared a few times. The V gene is TRBV11-2, the J gene TRBJ2-1; TRBD2 aligns across 12 bases. The CDR3 is 14 residues long. CDR1 is SGHAT and CDR2 is FQNNGV in the germline V gene. The ends lost 6 bases at V and 7 bases at J; junction bases unmatched: 4. The CDR3 coding sequence is TGTGCCAGCAGGTCGACTAGCGGGAGAAATGAGCAGTTCTTC. Translating gives CASRSTSGRNEQFF.

This clonotype was seen ten or more times. The gene calls are TRBV28 and TRBJ2-1, with TRBD2 identical over 9 bases. CDR3 size: 19 residues. The germline V gene has CDR1 MDHEN and CDR2 SYDVKM. Trimming took 4 bases from V and 4 from J; bases not matched to a gene: 17. Here the CDR3 DNA reads TGTGCCAGCAGTTCCATGACTAGCGGAGGCCCCAGATCATACAATGAGCAGTTCTTC. This codes for CASSSMTSGGPRSYNEQFF. The full variable domain, its missing parts supplied by reference TRBV28 and TRBJ2-1, is DVKVTQSSRYLVKRTGEKVFLECVQDMDHENMFWYRQDPGLGLRLIYFSYDVKMKEKGDIPEGYSVSREKKERFSLILESASTNQTSMYLCASSSMTSGGPRSYNEQFFGPGTRLTVL.

As regards this clonotype: With a much larger clone just one base away, this may be a read error. This chain connects TRBV19 to TRBJ2-1, with 7 nucleotides matching TRBD2. Germline values: CDR1 LNHDA, CDR2 SQIVND (reference sequence). This CDR3 has 15 residues. This CDR3 is CTSSIMAGASAEQFF. In DNA form, the CDR3 reads TGTACCAGTAGTATAATGGCGGGAGCTTCGGCTGAGCAGTTCTTC.

This chain links TRBV20-1 with TRBJ1-1, with 10 bases fitting TRBD1. The CDR3 totals 10 residues. J gave up 11 bases and V 4 bases, and 1 base lay outside the gene matches. From germline, CDR1 is DFQATT and CDR2 SNEGSKA (reference sequence). The CDR3: CSATDRGAFF. The CDR3 coding sequence is TGCAGTGCTACGGACAGGGGGGCTTTCTTT.

This clonotype was observed many times. V gene TRBV4-2 combines with J gene TRBJ1-4; TRBD1 matches 8 bases. J was trimmed by 3 bases and V by 5 bases; bases with no gene match: 5. Germline-derived CDR1 and CDR2 are LGHNA and YNFKEQ. This CDR3 has 15 residues. The CDR3 loop reads CASSNRQGSNEKLFF. The DNA for the CDR3 is TGTGCCAGCAGCAACAGACAGGGGTCTAATGAAAAACTGTTTTTT.

In this sample, this clonotype turned up many times. CDR3 region: CASSSGPGTGVYNEQFF. In DNA, the CDR3 is TGCGCCAGCAGCTCAGGACCTGGGACAGGGGTTTACAATGAGCAGTTCTTC. The rearrangement links TRBV5-1 to TRBJ2-1; 10 bases match TRBD1. The CDR3 length is 17 residues. In germline, CDR1 is SGHRS, CDR2 YFSETQ. Germline trimming cut 3 bases from V and 4 bases from J; bases unmatched to any gene: 10.

This clonotype was recorded many times. This rearrangement joins TRBV6-4 to TRBJ2-1; the match to TRBD2 covers 13 bases. Germline loops: CDR1 MRHNA, CDR2 SNTAGT. The CDR3 sequence is 15 residues long. Germline trimming cut 6 bases from V and 4 bases from J; bases unmatched to any gene: 3. Here the CDR3 DNA reads TGTGCCAGCAGAGAACTAGCGGGAGGGTACAATGAGCAGTTCTTC. Translated, it gives CASRELAGGYNEQFF.

This clonotype was recorded many times. The rearrangement links TRBV20-1 to TRBJ2-3, with a tentative D call TRBD2 (5 bases). V was pared by 6 bases and J by 0 bases, with 13 bases between. The germline CDR1 and CDR2 sequences are DFQATT and SNEGSKA (reference sequence). The CDR3 length is 14 residues. The CDR3 bases are TGCAGTGCCCCGCGACTAACTAGCACAGATACGCAGTATTTT. It encodes CSAPRLTSTDTQYF.

The V and J genes are TRBV12-3 or TRBV12-4 and TRBJ2-5; TRBD1 matches at 11 bases. The V gene end was trimmed by 10 bases and the J gene end by 5 bases; junction bases not matched to a gene: 12. The CDR3 contains 15 residues. The CDR3 protein is CAIPLDRGRGETQYF. The DNA of the CDR3 is TGTGCCATTCCACTGGACAGGGGGCGAGGGGAGACCCAGTACTTC.

This clonotype was recorded at least ten times. This sequence joins TRBV5-6 and TRBJ2-7, with D perhaps matching TRBD1 or TRBD2 (5 bases each). The V gene's germline CDR1 is SGHDT and CDR2 YYEEEE. The germline V and J ends were trimmed by 5 bases and 0 bases, with 12 bases remaining between them. The CDR3 consists of 14 residues. The CDR3: CASRFRDGSYEQYF. The CDR3 bases are TGTGCCAGCAGGTTCCGGGACGGCTCCTACGAGCAGTACTTC.

V and J are TRBV19 and TRBJ2-5, with 13 bases lining up with TRBD2. V lost 4 bases, J lost 4 bases, and 9 bases stayed unmatched. Germline V gene data show CDR1 as LNHDA and CDR2 as SQIVND (reference sequence). The CDR3 loop spans 17 amino acids. The CDR3 here is CASSTHRTSGSTETQYF. The CDR3 DNA follows: TGTGCCAGTAGTACCCACAGGACTAGCGGGAGTACAGAGACCCAGTACTTC.

This rearrangement joins TRBV19 to TRBJ1-5, with unresolved D. This CDR3 comprises 13 residues. CDR1 is LNHDA, CDR2 SQIVND, per germline (reference sequence). V was clipped by 3 bases and J by 4 bases, with 7 bases between them. CDR3 loop: CASSILVNQPQHF. The DNA for the CDR3 is TGTGCCAGTAGTATCCTGGTAAATCAGCCCCAGCATTTT.

The chain has TRBV11-2 and TRBJ2-1; 12 nucleotides match TRBD2. The CDR3 contains 17 residues. CDR1 and CDR2 from the germline V gene are SGHAT and FQNNGV. The V gene end was trimmed by 7 bases and the J gene end by 6 bases; junction bases not matched to a gene: 13. Here the CDR3 reads CASIIGGLAGGGNEQFF. The CDR3 DNA reads TGTGCCAGCATCATAGGGGGTCTAGCGGGAGGGGGCAATGAGCAGTTCTTC.

In this sample, this clonotype turned up many times. The chain is built from TRBV27 and TRBJ1-5; maybe TRBD1 (5 bases). Trimming shortened V by 0 bases and J by 3 bases, and 6 bases separated the two germline ends. CDR1 and CDR2 (germline): MNHEY, SMNVEV (reference sequence). The CDR3 extends over 14 amino acids. DNA for the CDR3: TGTGCCAGCAGTTTATCAGGGGCCAATCAGCCCCAGCATTTT. Its translation is CASSLSGANQPQHF.

This clonotype has ten or more counts. This rearrangement joins TRBV2 to TRBJ2-2; TRBD2 aligns across 8 bases. Losses at the gene ends were 1 base for V and 2 bases for J; bases not matched to a gene: 6. The CDR3 consists of 17 residues. Germline loops: CDR1 SNHLY, CDR2 FYNNEI. The CDR3 bases are TGTGCCAGCAGTGAAGGTCCAACTAGCGGAAACACCGGGGAGCTGTTTTTT. Protein sequence: CASSEGPTSGNTGELFF.

At least ten counts were recorded for this clonotype. The chain couples TRBV20-1 to TRBJ2-1; D might be TRBD2 (6 bases). Between the trimmed V and J ends, which lost 3 bases and 0 bases, there was a span of 9 bases. CDR1 DFQATT and CDR2 SNEGSKA come from the germline V gene (reference sequence). The CDR3 sequence is 14 residues long. In DNA, the CDR3 is TGCAGTGCTAGCGGGGGAAACTCCTACAATGAGCAGTTCTTC. It is translated as CSASGGNSYNEQFF.

This clonotype has ten or more counts. J is TRBJ1-1 and V is TRBV19; tentatively, D is TRBD1 (6 bases). The V gene lost 2 bases and the J gene lost 3 bases, with 13 bases spanning the gap. Per germline, CDR1 LNHDA and CDR2 SQIVND (reference sequence). This CDR3 has 15 amino acids. The CDR3 region is CASSIRRGGHTEAFF. In nucleotides, the CDR3 is TGTGCCAGTAGTATACGCCGAGGGGGGCACACTGAAGCTTTCTTT.

This clonotype was detected ten times or more. The chain joins TRBV9 to TRBJ2-1; D remains unclear. This CDR3 has 15 residues. CDR1 and CDR2 (germline): SGDLS, YYNGEE. V dropped 0 bases and J dropped 4 bases, with 11 bases sitting between them. CDR3 bases: TGTGCCAGCAGCGTAGTTTTGGTAGATTACAATGAGCAGTTCTTC. Translated, it gives CASSVVLVDYNEQFF. The full variable domain, completed using reference TRBV9 and TRBJ2-1, is DSGVTQTPKHLITATGQRVTLRCSPRSGDLSVYWYQQSLDQGLQFLIQYYNGEERAKGNILERFSAQQFPDLHSELNLSSLELGDSALYFCASSVVLVDYNEQFFGPGTRLTVL.